These 11 T cell receptor beta chains were sequenced from one sample in a study of molecular identifiers for immune sequencing clone quantification. One entry per CDR3 protein results from TCRdb running MiXCR on the PCR reads. The sample has about 640,000 distinct CDR3 sequences; 20% are singletons. Source material: naive CD8+ T cells from blood, with Jurkat cell RNA spiked in. As to subset: FACS-sorted CD8+CD4-CCR7+CD45RA+ naive T cells. The receptors come from a human donor in good health. Some libraries in this study had Jurkat cell RNA spiked in.

This clonotype was counted a few times. V usage is TRBV7-9 and J usage is TRBJ1-4; D remains ambiguous. From germline, CDR1 is SEHNR and CDR2 FQNEAQ (reference sequence). Trimming stripped 1 base from V and 4 bases from J, with 16 bases between. The CDR3 has 17 amino acids. The CDR3: CASSLDQRAGLNEKLFF. CDR3 DNA sequence: TGTGCCAGCAGCTTAGACCAGCGCGCAGGACTTAATGAAAAACTGTTTTTT.

Worth noting for this clonotype: A much larger clone is a single base away; this may be a read error. The CDR3 does not end in the conserved phenylalanine or tryptophan, so this is likely a read error. The V call is TRBV7-3, the J call TRBJ2-5; D gene unclear. The germline V gene has CDR1 SGHTA and CDR2 FQGTGA. V gave up 0 bases and J gave up 0 bases, with 8 bases separating them. This CDR3 spans 15 amino acids. CDR3 amino acids: CASSLTMSDQETQYL. The CDR3 coding sequence is TGTGCCAGCAGCTTAACAATGAGCGACCAAGAGACCCAGTACCTC.

This clonotype was seen ten or more times. The rearrangement joins TRBV5-1 to TRBJ1-1, with D maybe TRBD1 (5 bases). Germline lookup yields CDR1 SGHRS and CDR2 YFSETQ. This CDR3 has 13 residues. V lost 7 bases, J lost 2 bases, and 12 bases lay in between. The CDR3 protein is CASRRGLNTEAFF. CDR3 coding DNA: TGCGCCAGCCGAAGGGGACTTAACACTGAAGCTTTCTTT. The full variable domain, its missing parts supplied by reference TRBV5-1 and TRBJ1-1, is KAGVTQTPRYLIKTRGQQVTLSCSPISGHRSVSWYQQTPGQGLQFLFEYFSETQRNKGNFPGRFSGRQFSNSRSEMNVSTLELGDSALYLCASRRGLNTEAFFGQGTRLTVV.

Concerning this clonotype: It may be a read error: a sequence one base away is much more abundant. The chain uses TRBV6-2 or TRBV6-3 and TRBJ2-3; the D call may be TRBD1 or TRBD2 (5 bases each). Germline V CDR1 and CDR2: MNHEY, SVGEGT. V was shortened by 8 bases and J by 2 bases, with 17 bases between the two germline ends. This CDR3 has 15 residues. In DNA, the CDR3 is TGTGCCAGCGGTCCGTGGTGGGGGAACACAGATACGCAGTATTTT. It specifies CASGPWWGNTDTQYF.

As to this clonotype: The junction shows a germline mismatch at one end, possibly a read error. The chain couples TRBV4-1 to TRBJ2-2, with 7 bases lining up with TRBD2. The germline gives CDR1 MGHRA, CDR2 YSYEKL. The CDR3 length is 18 residues. The CDR3 region has the DNA TGCGCCAGCAGCGGGTTGATGGCGGGGACTACTAACACCGGGGAGCAGTTTTTT. Encoded protein: CASSGLMAGTTNTGEQFF.

Concerning this clonotype itself: A much more abundant neighbour one base away suggests this may be a read error. CDR3 loop: CANSFSISYNEQFF. The CDR3 DNA is TGTGCCAACAGCTTTTCGATTTCCTACAATGAGCAGTTCTTC. This chain connects TRBV11-2 to TRBJ2-1; D is unclear. The CDR3 sequence is 14 residues long. Germline V gene lookup returns CDR1 SGHAT and CDR2 FQNNGV.

This clonotype has a count of ten or more. For the CDR3, the DNA is TGTGCCAGCAGCTTAGGGGCAGTGGGTGCCACTGAAGCTTTCTTT. Its protein is CASSLGAVGATEAFF. The chain employs TRBV7-9 and TRBJ1-1, with unresolved D. The germline V gene has CDR1 SEHNR and CDR2 FQNEAQ (reference sequence). The CDR3 has 15 amino acids. With 1 base removed from V and 4 bases from J, the gap between germline ends came to 13 bases. Looking up the rest from reference TRBV7-9 and TRBJ1-1 gives the full variable domain: DTGVSQNPRHKITKRGQNVTFRCDPISEHNRLYWYRQTLGQGPEFLTYFQNEAQLEKSRLLSDRFSAERPKGSFSTLEIQRTEQGDSAMYLCASSLGAVGATEAFFGQGTRLTVV.

This clonotype came up many times. This rearrangement joins TRBV29-1 to TRBJ2-7, with D perhaps matching TRBD2 (6 bases). Between the trimmed V and J ends, which lost 7 bases and 3 bases, there was a span of 16 bases. The germline V gene encodes CDR1 SQVTM and CDR2 ANQGSEA. The CDR3 consists of 13 residues. The CDR3 here is CSAAGGPLYEQYF. The CDR3 coding sequence is TGCAGCGCCGCTGGAGGGCCCCTCTACGAGCAGTACTTC.

This clonotype showed up many times. The V gene is TRBV7-9, the J gene TRBJ2-7, with D tentatively TRBD1 or TRBD2 (5 bases each). Trimming removed 5 bases at V and 7 bases at J, with 24 bases between. CDR1 and CDR2 (germline): SEHNR, FQNEAQ (reference sequence). This CDR3 is built from 16 residues. CDR3 loop: CASSPTGRARTSEQYF. Here the CDR3 DNA reads TGTGCCAGCAGCCCAACGGGGCGAGCGCGCACTTCAGAGCAGTACTTC.

This clonotype has a count of ten or more. The genes are TRBV23-1 and TRBJ2-3, with a weak D call TRBD2 (5 bases). TRBV23-1 is an ORF; its function is uncertain. This CDR3 has 14 residues. V was clipped by 7 bases and J by 4 bases, with 15 bases between them. The CDR3 DNA follows: TGCGCCAGCATTCGGGGATATCGCTCAGATACGCAGTATTTT. It translates to CASIRGYRSDTQYF.

This clonotype was counted many times. V gene TRBV19 combines with J gene TRBJ2-3, with 9 bases that match TRBD2. Germline CDR1 LNHDA, CDR2 SQIVND (reference sequence). Trimming took 2 bases from V and 3 from J; bases not matched to a gene: 6. This CDR3 contains 16 residues. The CDR3 DNA is TGTGCCAGTAGTATATCCGCGGGGGGGCAGACAGATACGCAGTATTTT. This translates into CASSISAGGQTDTQYF.